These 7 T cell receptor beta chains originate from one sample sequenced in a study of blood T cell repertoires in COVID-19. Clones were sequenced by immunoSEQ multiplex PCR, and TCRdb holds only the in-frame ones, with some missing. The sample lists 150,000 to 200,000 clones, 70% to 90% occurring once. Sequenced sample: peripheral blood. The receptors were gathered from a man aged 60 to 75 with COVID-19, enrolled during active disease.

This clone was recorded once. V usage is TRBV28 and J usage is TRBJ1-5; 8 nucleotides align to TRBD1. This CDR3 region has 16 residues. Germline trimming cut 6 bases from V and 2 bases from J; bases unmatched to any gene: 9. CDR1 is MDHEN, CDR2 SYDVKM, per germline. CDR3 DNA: TGTGCCAGCAGATCTCAGAACAGGGGGGGCAATCAGCCCCAGCATTTT. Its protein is CASRSQNRGGNQPQHF.

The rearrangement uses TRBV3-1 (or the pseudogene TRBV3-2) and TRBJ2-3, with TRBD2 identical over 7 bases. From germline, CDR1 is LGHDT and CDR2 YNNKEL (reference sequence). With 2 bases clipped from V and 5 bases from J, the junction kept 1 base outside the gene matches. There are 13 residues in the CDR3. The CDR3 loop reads CASSQSGKDTQYF. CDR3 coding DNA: TGTGCCAGCAGCCAAAGCGGGAAAGATACGCAGTATTTT.

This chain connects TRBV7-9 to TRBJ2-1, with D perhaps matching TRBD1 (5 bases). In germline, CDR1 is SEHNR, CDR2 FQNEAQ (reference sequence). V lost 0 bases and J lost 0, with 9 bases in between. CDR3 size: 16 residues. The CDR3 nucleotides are TGTGCCAGCAGCTTAGCGACAGTGAGCTCCTACAATGAGCAGTTCTTC. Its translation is CASSLATVSSYNEQFF.

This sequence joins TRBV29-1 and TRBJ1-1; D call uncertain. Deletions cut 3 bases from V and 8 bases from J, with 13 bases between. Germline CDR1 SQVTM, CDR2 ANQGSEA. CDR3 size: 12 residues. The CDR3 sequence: CSVDLGPREAFF. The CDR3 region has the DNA TGCAGCGTTGACCTTGGGCCAAGAGAAGCTTTCTTT.

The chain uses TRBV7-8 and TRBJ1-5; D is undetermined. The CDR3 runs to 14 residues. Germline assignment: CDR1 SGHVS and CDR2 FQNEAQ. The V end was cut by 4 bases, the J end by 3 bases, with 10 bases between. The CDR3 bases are TGTGCCAGCAGCTCACAGCGGCTCAATCAGCCCCAGCATTTT. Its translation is CASSSQRLNQPQHF.

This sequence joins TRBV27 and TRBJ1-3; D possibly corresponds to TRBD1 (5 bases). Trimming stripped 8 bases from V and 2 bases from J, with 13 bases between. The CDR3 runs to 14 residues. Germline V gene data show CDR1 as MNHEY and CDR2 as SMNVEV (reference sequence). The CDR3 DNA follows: TGTGCCAGCCGCCCAGGGATTGCTGGAAACACCATATATTTT. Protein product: CASRPGIAGNTIYF.

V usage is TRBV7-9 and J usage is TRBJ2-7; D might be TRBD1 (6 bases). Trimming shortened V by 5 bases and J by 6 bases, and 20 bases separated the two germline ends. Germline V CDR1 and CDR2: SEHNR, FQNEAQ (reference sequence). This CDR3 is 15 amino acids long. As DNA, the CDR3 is TGTGCCAGCAGCCCTATGAGGGGGAATTTCGGCGAGCAGTACTTC. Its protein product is CASSPMRGNFGEQYF.